What follows are 32 T cell receptor beta chains derived from one specimen sequenced in a study of T cell responses to AZD1222 COVID-19 vaccine. The assay was immunoSEQ multiplex PCR, and TCRdb's table has in-frame clones only and misses some. The profile shows approximately 130,000 clones, 93% of them singletons. The sample was peripheral blood, taken on day 0 of AZD1222 vaccination. The receptors derive from an adult in good health.

The CDR3 sequence is CASSPRGSPHSGANVLTF. In nucleotides, the CDR3 is TGTGCCAGCAGCCCGCGGGGATCACCCCACTCTGGGGCCAACGTCCTGACTTTC. The V gene is TRBV7-3, the J gene TRBJ2-6; possibly TRBD2 for D (6 bases). Trimming pared 5 bases from V and 0 bases from J, leaving 17 bases between. Per germline, CDR1 SGHTA and CDR2 FQGTGA. The CDR3 has 18 residues.

The chain employs TRBV29-1 and TRBJ2-1; D is possibly TRBD2 (5 bases). V was shortened by 6 bases and J by 6 bases, with 12 bases between the two germline ends. The germline gives CDR1 SQVTM, CDR2 ANQGSEA. There are 12 residues in the CDR3. The CDR3 reads CSVPPAGNEQFF. The CDR3 nucleotides read TGCAGCGTGCCCCCCGCGGGCAATGAGCAGTTCTTC.

This clone was seen once. V is TRBV6-2 or TRBV6-3 and J is TRBJ2-1; TRBD1 might be the D (5 bases). The CDR3 length is 15 residues. The V end was cut by 0 bases, the J end by 3 bases, with 9 bases between. Per the germline V gene, CDR1 is MNHEY and CDR2 is SVGEGT. The CDR3 nucleotides read TGTGCCAGCAGTTACTCGACAGAAATCTACAATGAGCAGTTCTTC. Its protein product is CASSYSTEIYNEQFF.

The chain uses TRBV19 and TRBJ1-5; D gene uncertain. The CDR3 extends over 12 amino acids. From germline, CDR1 is LNHDA and CDR2 SQIVND (reference sequence). V dropped 5 bases and J dropped 7 bases, with 9 bases sitting between them. CDR3: CASSPPRQPQHF. CDR3 nucleotide sequence: TGTGCCAGTAGTCCGCCGCGGCAGCCCCAGCATTTT.

The rearrangement links TRBV3-1 (or the pseudogene TRBV3-2) to TRBJ2-7, with D perhaps TRBD2 (6 bases). CDR3 length equals 14 residues. Trimming stripped 4 bases from V and 3 bases from J, with 13 bases between. Germline V lookup: CDR1 LGHDT, CDR2 YNNKEL (reference sequence). For the CDR3, the DNA is TGTGCCAGCAGCCGGGCTAGCGTGAACTACGAGCAGTACTTC. Its protein is CASSRASVNYEQYF.

This chain uses TRBV2 with TRBJ1-4, with no clear D. The CDR3 extends over 15 amino acids. Germline V lookup: CDR1 SNHLY, CDR2 FYNNEI. V lost 5 bases to trimming and J lost 8 bases, with 18 bases between them. CDR3 sequence (DNA): TGTGCCAGCAGTACCTCAGGTCGGGAGGCGGAAAAACTGTTTTTT. Translating gives CASSTSGREAEKLFF.

CDR3 nucleotides: TGCGCCAGCAGCGAAACAGGGGGCGACACAGATACGCAGTATTTT. Its protein is CASSETGGDTDTQYF. This chain uses TRBV5-1 with TRBJ2-3; TRBD1 aligns across 9 bases. J was trimmed by 2 bases and V by 4 bases; bases with no gene match: 5. The CDR3 consists of 15 residues. Germline loops: CDR1 SGHRS, CDR2 YFSETQ.

The chain has TRBV3-1 (or the pseudogene TRBV3-2) and TRBJ2-3, with D uncertain. The V gene lost 1 base and the J gene lost 1 base, with 3 bases spanning the gap. There are 13 residues in the CDR3. Germline V gives CDR1 LGHDT, CDR2 YNNKEL (reference sequence). The DNA of the CDR3 is TGTGCCAGCAGCCAAGGACGCACAGATACGCAGTATTTT. Its protein is CASSQGRTDTQYF.

The V and J genes are TRBV28 and TRBJ1-2; no reliable D call. The CDR3 totals 13 residues. V dropped 6 bases and J dropped 1 base, with 9 bases sitting between them. The germline V gene encodes CDR1 MDHEN and CDR2 SYDVKM. The CDR3 sequence is CASRTQINYGYTF. The CDR3 DNA follows: TGTGCCAGCAGGACACAGATTAACTATGGCTACACCTTC.

This clone was recorded only once. The chain employs TRBV6-6 and TRBJ1-2, with D uncertain. The ends were cut back, 7 bases at V and 5 bases at J, with 11 bases in the middle. The CDR3 has 12 residues. The germline V gene encodes CDR1 MNHNY and CDR2 SVGAGI (reference sequence). CDR3 bases: TGTGCCAGCAAACAGTCACCTTATGGCTACACCTTC. Residues: CASKQSPYGYTF.

The chain is built from TRBV28 and TRBJ2-5; no clear D gene. V dropped 4 bases and J dropped 2 bases, with 11 bases sitting between them. This CDR3 has 14 amino acids. From germline, CDR1 is MDHEN and CDR2 SYDVKM. The CDR3 protein is CASSSRSTQETQYF. Written as DNA, the CDR3 is TGTGCCAGCAGTTCGAGAAGTACACAAGAGACCCAGTACTTC.

This clone has just a few counts. This chain uses TRBV7-9 with TRBJ1-1; D is unclear. Germline V gene data show CDR1 as SEHNR and CDR2 as FQNEAQ (reference sequence). V lost 7 bases and J 4 bases, leaving 13 bases between the germline ends. The CDR3 length is 13 residues. The CDR3 sequence: CASTSDASTEAFF. CDR3 nucleotide sequence: TGTGCCAGCACCTCCGATGCGAGCACTGAAGCTTTCTTT. Complete variable domain (other parts from reference TRBV7-9 and TRBJ1-1): DTGVSQNPRHKITKRGQNVTFRCDPISEHNRLYWYRQTLGQGPEFLTYFQNEAQLEKSRLLSDRFSAERPKGSFSTLEIQRTEQGDSAMYLCASTSDASTEAFFGQGTRLTVV.

This chain joins TRBV28 and TRBJ2-3, with a tentative D call TRBD1 (6 bases). The V gene lost 2 bases and the J gene lost 9 bases, with 12 bases spanning the gap. Per the germline V gene, CDR1 is MDHEN and CDR2 is SYDVKM. The CDR3 length is 13 residues. The DNA for the CDR3 is TGTGCCAGCAGTTTAGTTAGCACAGGGACGCAGTATTTT. Translated, it gives CASSLVSTGTQYF.

This chain links TRBV18 with TRBJ1-3; unclear D gene. In germline, CDR1 is KGHSH, CDR2 LQKENI. Deletions cut 2 bases from V and 0 bases from J, with 11 bases between. The CDR3 contains 16 residues. In DNA, the CDR3 is TGTGCCAGCTCACCATTTACAGTCCGCTCTGGAAACACCATATATTTT. It is translated as CASSPFTVRSGNTIYF.

The rearrangement joins TRBV7-9 to TRBJ1-6; D not resolved. The V end was cut by 4 bases, the J end by 8 bases, with 12 bases between. CDR3 length equals 14 residues. Germline-derived CDR1 and CDR2 are SEHNR and FQNEAQ (reference sequence). The CDR3 nucleotides read TGTGCCAGCAGCTCGCGGGGTGGGGATTCACCCCTCCACTTT. It encodes CASSSRGGDSPLHF. Complete variable domain (other parts from reference TRBV7-9 and TRBJ1-6): DTGVSQNPRHKITKRGQNVTFRCDPISEHNRLYWYRQTLGQGPEFLTYFQNEAQLEKSRLLSDRFSAERPKGSFSTLEIQRTEQGDSAMYLCASSSRGGDSPLHFGNGTRLTVT.

The sample holds one count of this clone. The chain is built from TRBV5-5 and TRBJ2-7; D is tentatively TRBD1 or TRBD2 (5 bases each). Germline V gene data show CDR1 as SGHKS and CDR2 as YYEKEE (reference sequence). V lost 1 base to trimming and J lost 4 bases, with 18 bases between them. The CDR3 is made up of 16 amino acids. DNA of the CDR3: TGTGCCAGCAGCTTGAATACCGGACTGGGGGTATACGAGCAGTACTTC. It yields the protein CASSLNTGLGVYEQYF.

This clone was counted once. This chain connects TRBV7-2 to TRBJ1-5; unclear D gene. V lost 1 base to trimming and J lost 5 bases, with 12 bases between them. This CDR3 contains 15 residues. Germline values: CDR1 SGHTA, CDR2 FQGNSA. The CDR3 DNA follows: TGTGCCAGCAGCTTAGTAGATACCAGAGATCAGCCCCAGCATTTT. Its protein is CASSLVDTRDQPQHF.

CDR3 DNA sequence: TGTGCCAGTAGCCAGGGGATGAACACTGAAGCTTTCTTT. This sequence encodes CASSQGMNTEAFF. V usage is TRBV19 and J usage is TRBJ1-1; D is possibly TRBD1 (6 bases). The germline CDR1 and CDR2 sequences are LNHDA and SQIVND (reference sequence). This CDR3 region has 13 residues. V lost 6 bases to trimming and J lost 0 bases, with 8 bases between them.

The J gene is TRBJ1-1, the V gene TRBV6-1, with 8 bases aligning to TRBD1. V dropped 3 bases and J dropped 7; count of bases not matched to a gene: 7. The V gene's germline CDR1 is MNHNS and CDR2 SASEGT. The CDR3 totals 14 residues. The DNA for the CDR3 is TGTGCCAGCAGTGAGCGGACAGGGATTGATGAAGCTTTCTTT. Its translation is CASSERTGIDEAFF.

The chain uses TRBV11-2 and TRBJ2-1, with TRBD2 identical over 7 bases. With 4 bases clipped from V and 10 bases from J, the junction kept 1 base outside the gene matches. Germline CDR1 and CDR2: SGHAT and FQNNGV. The CDR3 is 11 residues long. Here the CDR3 reads CASSYGGEQFF. The CDR3, as DNA: TGTGCCAGCAGCTACGGGGGGGAGCAGTTCTTC.

The chain carries TRBV4-1 and TRBJ2-5, with 8 nucleotides matching TRBD1. Trimming removed 4 bases from V and 1 base from J; junction bases left unmatched: 8. The CDR3 is made up of 16 amino acids. Germline lookup yields CDR1 MGHRA and CDR2 YSYEKL. The CDR3 loop is CASSPRTGNSQETQYF. CDR3 nucleotide sequence: TGCGCCAGCAGCCCTCGGACAGGGAACTCCCAAGAGACCCAGTACTTC.

The chain has TRBV7-9 and TRBJ2-3; D perhaps matches TRBD2 (6 bases). The CDR3 is 14 residues long. Trimming removed 1 base from V and 4 bases from J, with 9 bases in between. Germline V gives CDR1 SEHNR, CDR2 FQNEAQ (reference sequence). This CDR3 reads CASSLEVAADTQYF. In DNA, the CDR3 is TGTGCCAGCAGCTTAGAGGTAGCGGCAGATACGCAGTATTTT.

The chain uses TRBV7-8 and TRBJ1-6; D may be TRBD1 (6 bases). Germline lookup yields CDR1 SGHVS and CDR2 FQNEAQ. V was pared by 1 base and J by 10 bases, with 8 bases between. The CDR3 runs to 13 residues. CDR3 amino acids: CASSLGGQSPLHF. The CDR3 coding sequence is TGTGCCAGCAGCTTAGGGGGGCAGTCACCCCTCCACTTT.

This chain connects TRBV16 to TRBJ1-5, with D tentatively TRBD1 (5 bases). Looked up from germline, CDR1 is KGHSY and CDR2 is FQNENV. V was trimmed by 5 bases and J by 6 bases, leaving 14 bases between them. This CDR3 spans 14 amino acids. Here the CDR3 reads CASSSGTKGQPQHF. The CDR3 DNA sequence: TGTGCCAGCAGCTCCGGGACGAAAGGTCAGCCCCAGCATTTT. Filled out from reference TRBV16 and TRBJ1-5, the complete variable domain reads GEEVAQTPKHLVRGEGQKAKLYCAPIKGHSYVFWYQQVLKNEFKFLISFQNENVFDETGMPKERFSAKCLPNSPCSLEIQATKLEDSAVYFCASSSGTKGQPQHFGDGTRLSIL.

The gene calls are TRBV28 and TRBJ2-2; 10 bases map to TRBD1. J gave up 4 bases and V 1 base, and 3 bases lay outside the gene matches. CDR1 MDHEN and CDR2 SYDVKM come from the germline V gene. The CDR3 extends over 16 amino acids. CDR3 nucleotide sequence: TGTGCCAGCAGTTTATTTGGGACAGGGGCCACCGGGGAGCTGTTTTTT. Protein: CASSLFGTGATGELFF.

The chain links TRBV11-2 to TRBJ2-7; D gene uncertain. The CDR3 loop spans 13 amino acids. Trimming removed 1 base at V and 1 base at J, with 5 bases between. Germline V CDR1 and CDR2: SGHAT, FQNNGV. The CDR3 spells CASSLVMSYEQYF. In nucleotides, the CDR3 is TGTGCCAGCAGCTTAGTGATGTCCTACGAGCAGTACTTC.

This sequence joins TRBV9 and TRBJ1-3; unclear D gene. The V and J ends lost 3 bases and 0 bases respectively, with 13 bases between them. The length of the CDR3 is 16 residues. Germline V CDR1 and CDR2: SGDLS, YYNGEE. The CDR3 loop is CASSAYRWGSGNTIYF. The CDR3 DNA sequence: TGTGCCAGCAGCGCCTACCGTTGGGGCTCTGGAAACACCATATATTTT.

The V call is TRBV5-4, the J call TRBJ1-1, with D maybe TRBD1 (5 bases). From germline, CDR1 is SGHNT and CDR2 YYREEE (reference sequence). The germline V and J ends were trimmed by 1 base and 4 bases, with 8 bases remaining between them. The CDR3 has 13 residues. The CDR3, as DNA: TGTGCCAGCAGCTTGCGCGGGGGCACTGAAGCTTTCTTT. This translates into CASSLRGGTEAFF. Variable domain in full (rest from reference TRBV5-4 and TRBJ1-1): ETGVTQSPTHLIKTRGQQVTLRCSSQSGHNTVSWYQQALGQGPQFIFQYYREEENGRGNFPPRFSGLQFPNYSSELNVNALELDDSALYLCASSLRGGTEAFFGQGTRLTVV.

The chain joins TRBV4-1 to TRBJ1-4; TRBD1 aligns across 7 bases. V lost 1 base to trimming and J lost 0 bases; unmatched junction nucleotides: 2. The CDR3 has 16 amino acids. From germline, CDR1 is MGHRA and CDR2 YSYEKL. CDR3 coding DNA: TGCGCCAGCAGCCAAGCGGACAGGACAACTAATGAAAAACTGTTTTTT. Translating gives CASSQADRTTNEKLFF.

J is TRBJ2-7 and V is TRBV30; tentative D call: TRBD1 (6 bases). The V end was cut by 1 base, the J end by 3 bases, with 13 bases between. The CDR3 is made up of 14 amino acids. Looked up from germline, CDR1 is GTSNPN and CDR2 is SVGIG (reference sequence). The CDR3 here is CAWSGTEKIYEQYF. The CDR3 DNA reads as TGTGCCTGGAGTGGGACAGAAAAGATCTACGAGCAGTACTTC. Full variable domain (outside the CDR3, taken from reference TRBV30 and TRBJ2-7): SQTIHQWPATLVQPVGSPLSLECTVEGTSNPNLYWYRQAAGRGLQLLFYSVGIGQISSEVPQNLSASRPQDRQFILSSKKLLLSDSGFYLCAWSGTEKIYEQYFGPGTRLTVT.

DNA for the CDR3: TGTGCCAGCAGCTCCGGCCTTGGGGCTTTCTTT. Protein sequence: CASSSGLGAFF. The genes are TRBV25-1 and TRBJ1-1; D remains ambiguous. Trimming took 6 bases from V and 11 from J, leaving 13 bases between them. This CDR3 has 11 amino acids. Germline V gene lookup returns CDR1 MGHDK and CDR2 SYGVNS. Combining the CDR3 with reference TRBV25-1 and TRBJ1-1 gives the whole variable domain EADIYQTPRYLVIGTGKKITLECSQTMGHDKMYWYQQDPGMELHLIHYSYGVNSTEKGDLSSESTVSRIRTEHFPLTLESARPSHTSQYLCASSSGLGAFFGQGTRLTVV.

This clone has just one count. The V and J genes are TRBV19 and TRBJ1-1; 7 nucleotides match TRBD1. CDR1 LNHDA and CDR2 SQIVND come from the germline V gene (reference sequence). The CDR3 runs to 14 residues. V gave up 7 bases and J gave up 4 bases; unmatched junction bases: 9. CDR3 protein: CASTHRGRGTEAFF. The CDR3 region has the DNA TGTGCCAGTACCCACAGGGGACGCGGCACTGAAGCTTTCTTT.